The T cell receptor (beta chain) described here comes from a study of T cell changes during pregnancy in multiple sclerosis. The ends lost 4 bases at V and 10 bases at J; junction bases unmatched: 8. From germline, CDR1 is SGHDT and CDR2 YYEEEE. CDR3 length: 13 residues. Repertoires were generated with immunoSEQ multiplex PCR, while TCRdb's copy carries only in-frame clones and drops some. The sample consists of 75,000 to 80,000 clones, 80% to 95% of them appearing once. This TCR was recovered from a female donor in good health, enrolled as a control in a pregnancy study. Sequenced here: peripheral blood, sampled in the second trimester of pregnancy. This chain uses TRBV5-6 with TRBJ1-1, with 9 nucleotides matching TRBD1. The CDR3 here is CASSPGQGGGAFF. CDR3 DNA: TGTGCCAGCAGCCCGGGACAGGGCGGTGGAGCTTTCTTT.